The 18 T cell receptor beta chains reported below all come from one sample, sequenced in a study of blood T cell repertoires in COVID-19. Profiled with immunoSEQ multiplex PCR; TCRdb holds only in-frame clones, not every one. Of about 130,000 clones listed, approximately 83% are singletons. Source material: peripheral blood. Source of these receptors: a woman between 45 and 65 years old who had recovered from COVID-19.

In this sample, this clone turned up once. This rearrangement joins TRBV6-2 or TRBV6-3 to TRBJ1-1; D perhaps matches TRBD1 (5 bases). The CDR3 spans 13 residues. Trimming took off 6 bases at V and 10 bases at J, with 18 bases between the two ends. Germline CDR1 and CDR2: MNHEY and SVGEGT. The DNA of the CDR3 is TGTGCCAGCAGCCTGGACTTCTTGGGGGGAGCTTTCTTT. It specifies CASSLDFLGGAFF.

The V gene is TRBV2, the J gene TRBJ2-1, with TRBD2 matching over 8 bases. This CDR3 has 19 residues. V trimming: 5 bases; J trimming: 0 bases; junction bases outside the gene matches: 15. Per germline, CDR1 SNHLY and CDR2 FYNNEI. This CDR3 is CASSRRSGGTWSSYNEQFF. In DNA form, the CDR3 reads TGTGCCAGCAGTCGTAGGTCGGGAGGGACGTGGAGCTCCTACAATGAGCAGTTCTTC.

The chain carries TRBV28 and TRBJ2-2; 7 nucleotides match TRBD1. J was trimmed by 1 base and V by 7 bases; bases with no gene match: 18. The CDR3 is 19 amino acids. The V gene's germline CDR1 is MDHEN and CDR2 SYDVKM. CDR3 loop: CASNRGRDSLLMNTGELFF. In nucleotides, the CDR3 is TGTGCCAGCAATAGAGGCCGGGACAGTCTTCTTATGAACACCGGGGAGCTGTTTTTT.

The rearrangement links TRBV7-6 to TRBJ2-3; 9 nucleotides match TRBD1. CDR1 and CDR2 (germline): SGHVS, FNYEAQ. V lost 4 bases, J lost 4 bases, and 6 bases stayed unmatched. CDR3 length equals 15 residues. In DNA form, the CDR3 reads TGTGCCAGCAGCTCTAACAGGGGGCGTTCAGATACGCAGTATTTT. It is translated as CASSSNRGRSDTQYF.

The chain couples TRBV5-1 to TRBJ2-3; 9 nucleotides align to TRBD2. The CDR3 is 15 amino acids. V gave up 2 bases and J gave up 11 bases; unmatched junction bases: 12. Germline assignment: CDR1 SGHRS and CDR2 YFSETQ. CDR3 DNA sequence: TGCGCCAGCAGCTTTGGGTCTAGCGGGATCTCAGGGCAGTATTTT. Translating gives CASSFGSSGISGQYF.

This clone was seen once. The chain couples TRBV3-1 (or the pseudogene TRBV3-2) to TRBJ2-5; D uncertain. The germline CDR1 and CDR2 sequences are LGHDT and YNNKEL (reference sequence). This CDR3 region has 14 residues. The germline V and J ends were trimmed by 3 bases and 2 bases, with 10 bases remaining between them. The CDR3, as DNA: TGTGCCAGCAGCCATCGTATACTTCAAGAGACCCAGTACTTC. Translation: CASSHRILQETQYF.

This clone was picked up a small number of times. The CDR3 nucleotides read TGTGCCTGGAGCGTGGCCGGGAGCAGAGACAATGAGCAGTTCTTC. Its protein is CAWSVAGSRDNEQFF. The chain links TRBV30 to TRBJ2-1; D might be TRBD2 (6 bases). The CDR3 runs 15 residues. Trimming removed 3 bases from V and 5 bases from J, with 17 bases in between. Germline V gives CDR1 GTSNPN, CDR2 SVGIG (reference sequence). Full variable domain (remainder filled in from reference TRBV30 and TRBJ2-1): SQTIHQWPATLVQPVGSPLSLECTVEGTSNPNLYWYRQAAGRGLQLLFYSVGIGQISSEVPQNLSASRPQDRQFILSSKKLLLSDSGFYLCAWSVAGSRDNEQFFGPGTRLTVL.

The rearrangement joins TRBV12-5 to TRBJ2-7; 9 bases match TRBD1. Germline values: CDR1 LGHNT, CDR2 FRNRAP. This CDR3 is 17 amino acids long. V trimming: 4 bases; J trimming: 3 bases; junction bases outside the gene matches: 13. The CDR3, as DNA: TGTGCTAGTGGTTCAGAACCCGGGACAGGGTATTACTACGAGCAGTACTTC. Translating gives CASGSEPGTGYYYEQYF. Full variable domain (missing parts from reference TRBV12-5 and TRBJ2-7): DARVTQTPRHKVTEMGQEVTMRCQPILGHNTVFWYRQTMMQGLELLAYFRNRAPLDDSGMPKDRFSAEMPDATLATLKIQPSEPRDSAVYFCASGSEPGTGYYYEQYFGPGTRLTVT.

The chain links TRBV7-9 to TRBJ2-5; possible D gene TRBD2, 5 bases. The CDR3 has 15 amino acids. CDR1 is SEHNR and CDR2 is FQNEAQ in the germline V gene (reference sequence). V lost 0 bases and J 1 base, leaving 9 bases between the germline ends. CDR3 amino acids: CASSLAQAVQETQYF. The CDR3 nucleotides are TGTGCCAGCAGCTTAGCGCAAGCGGTCCAAGAGACCCAGTACTTC.

The CDR3 protein is CASSSGFGYTF. CDR3 coding DNA: TGTGCCAGCAGTTCAGGGTTTGGCTACACCTTC. The V and J genes are TRBV6-5 and TRBJ1-2; the D gene is possibly TRBD1 (5 bases). CDR1 is MNHEY, CDR2 SVGAGI, per germline. The CDR3 totals 11 residues. V lost 4 bases and J 7 bases, leaving 7 bases between the germline ends.

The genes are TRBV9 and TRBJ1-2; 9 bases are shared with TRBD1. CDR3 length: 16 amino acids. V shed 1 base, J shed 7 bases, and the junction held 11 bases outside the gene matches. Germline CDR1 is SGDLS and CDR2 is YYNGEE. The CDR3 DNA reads TGTGCCAGCAGCGTAACGGGACAGGGTGCTTTGACTGGCTACACCTTC. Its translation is CASSVTGQGALTGYTF.

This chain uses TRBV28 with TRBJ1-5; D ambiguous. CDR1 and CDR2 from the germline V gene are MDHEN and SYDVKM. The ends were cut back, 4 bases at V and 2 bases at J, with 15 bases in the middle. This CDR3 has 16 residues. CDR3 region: CASSSPRAEGNQPQHF. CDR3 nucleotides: TGTGCCAGCAGTTCCCCCCGGGCGGAGGGCAATCAGCCCCAGCATTTT.

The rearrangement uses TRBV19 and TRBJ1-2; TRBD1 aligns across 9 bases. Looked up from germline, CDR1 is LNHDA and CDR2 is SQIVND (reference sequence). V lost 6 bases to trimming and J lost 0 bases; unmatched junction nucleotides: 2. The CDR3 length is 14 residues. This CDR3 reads CASRGQGANYGYTF. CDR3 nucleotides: TGTGCCAGTAGGGGACAGGGCGCTAACTATGGCTACACCTTC.

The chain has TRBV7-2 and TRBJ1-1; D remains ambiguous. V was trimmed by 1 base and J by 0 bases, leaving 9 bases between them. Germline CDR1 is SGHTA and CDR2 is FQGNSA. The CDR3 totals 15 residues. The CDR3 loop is CASSLGSSLNTEAFF. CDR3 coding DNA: TGTGCCAGCAGCTTAGGATCGAGCTTGAACACTGAAGCTTTCTTT.

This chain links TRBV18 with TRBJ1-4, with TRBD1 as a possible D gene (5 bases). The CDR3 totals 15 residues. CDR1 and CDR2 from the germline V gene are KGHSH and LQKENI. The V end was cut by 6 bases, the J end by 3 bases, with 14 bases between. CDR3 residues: CASSPRRGPNEKLFF. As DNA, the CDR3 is TGTGCCAGCTCCCCCAGAAGGGGTCCTAATGAAAAACTGTTTTTT. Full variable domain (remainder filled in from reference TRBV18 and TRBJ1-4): NAGVMQNPRHLVRRRGQEARLRCSPMKGHSHVYWYRQLPEEGLKFMVYLQKENIIDESGMPKERFSAEFPKEGPSILRIQQVVRGDSAAYFCASSPRRGPNEKLFFGSGTQLSVL.

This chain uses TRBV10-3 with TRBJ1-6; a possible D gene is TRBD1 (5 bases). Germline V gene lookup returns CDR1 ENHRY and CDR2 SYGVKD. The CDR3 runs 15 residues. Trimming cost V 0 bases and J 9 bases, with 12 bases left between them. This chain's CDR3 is CAISESSGRGSPLHF. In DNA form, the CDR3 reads TGTGCCATCAGTGAGTCGTCAGGTAGGGGTTCACCCCTCCACTTT.

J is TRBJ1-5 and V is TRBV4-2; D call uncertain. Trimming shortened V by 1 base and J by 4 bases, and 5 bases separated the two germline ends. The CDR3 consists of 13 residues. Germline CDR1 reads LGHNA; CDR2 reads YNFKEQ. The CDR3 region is CASSQAQNQPQHF. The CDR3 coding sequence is TGTGCCAGCAGCCAAGCACAGAATCAGCCCCAGCATTTT.

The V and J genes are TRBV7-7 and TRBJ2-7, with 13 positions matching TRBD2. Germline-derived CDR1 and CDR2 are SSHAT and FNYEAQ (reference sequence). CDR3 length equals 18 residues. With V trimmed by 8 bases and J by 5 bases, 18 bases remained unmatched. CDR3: CASVVTSGGLTTPNEQYF. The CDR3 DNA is TGTGCCAGCGTGGTGACTAGCGGGGGGCTTACCACACCCAACGAGCAGTACTTC.